The sequence of this TCR beta chain was determined in a study of CD8+CD57+ T cells in acquired aplastic anemia. According to the study, genomic DNA was the template for TCR beta VDJ and CDR3 profiling. TCRdb reprocessed the reads via MiXCR and lists one record per CDR3 protein. The sample gives about 470,000 distinct CDR3 sequences, approximately 32% of which show up once; 0.7% to 1% is in the top ten. Those patients picked for sequencing had displayed CD8+CD57+ cell expansion on flow cytometry. Sample: sorted CD4+, CD8+, or CD8+CD57+ T cells (not recorded which) from PBMCs. The receptor was isolated from a human donor with aplastic anemia.

The CDR3 is CAWRWTVSLHGYTF. The CDR3 nucleotides read TGTGCCTGGAGGTGGACAGTCAGCCTCCATGGCTACACCTTC. This chain links TRBV11-1 with TRBJ1-2; tentatively, D is TRBD1 (6 bases). CDR1 is SGHAT and CDR2 is FQDESV in the germline V gene (reference sequence). With 11 bases removed from V and 6 bases from J, the gap between germline ends came to 22 bases. The CDR3 has 14 amino acids.